This entry lists 2 T cell receptor beta chains sequenced from one sample in a study of response to subunit inactivated influenza vaccine. TCRdb re-analysed the RT-PCR reads in MiXCR, keeping a single row per CDR3 protein. The table includes approximately 700,000 distinct CDR3 sequences, over 11% detected once. Source: PBMCs from blood, taken roughly 15 days before vaccination. Source of these receptors: a man aged 45-65 years who received an inactivated influenza vaccine.

This clonotype was found a few times. The rearrangement links TRBV2 to TRBJ2-5; D unclear. The CDR3 runs 13 residues. Per the germline V gene, CDR1 is SNHLY and CDR2 is FYNNEI. The V gene lost 1 base and the J gene lost 7 bases, with 10 bases spanning the gap. The CDR3 here is CASSEGSTGTQYF. In DNA form, the CDR3 reads TGTGCCAGCAGTGAAGGATCCACGGGGACCCAGTACTTC.

This clonotype was recorded at least ten times. The chain carries TRBV3-1 and TRBJ2-7; either TRBD1 or TRBD2 may fit D (6 bases each). V was pared by 3 bases and J by 4 bases, with 10 bases between. This CDR3 contains 13 residues. Germline V CDR1 and CDR2: LGHDT, YNNKEL (reference sequence). DNA for the CDR3: TGTGCCAGCAGCCACGGAGGGGGATACGAGCAGTACTTC. This sequence encodes CASSHGGGYEQYF.